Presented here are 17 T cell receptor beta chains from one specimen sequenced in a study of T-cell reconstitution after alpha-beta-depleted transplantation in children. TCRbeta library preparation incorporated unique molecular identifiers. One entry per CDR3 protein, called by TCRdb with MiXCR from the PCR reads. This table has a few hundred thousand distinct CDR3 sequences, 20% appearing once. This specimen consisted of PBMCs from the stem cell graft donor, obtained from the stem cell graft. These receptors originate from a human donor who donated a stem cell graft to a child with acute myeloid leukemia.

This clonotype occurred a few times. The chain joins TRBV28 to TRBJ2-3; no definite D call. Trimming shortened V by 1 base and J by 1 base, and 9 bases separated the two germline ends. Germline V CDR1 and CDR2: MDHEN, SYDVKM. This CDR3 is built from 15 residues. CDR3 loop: CASSLLGTGTDTQYF. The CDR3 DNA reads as TGTGCCAGCAGTTTATTGGGAACAGGCACAGATACGCAGTATTTT.

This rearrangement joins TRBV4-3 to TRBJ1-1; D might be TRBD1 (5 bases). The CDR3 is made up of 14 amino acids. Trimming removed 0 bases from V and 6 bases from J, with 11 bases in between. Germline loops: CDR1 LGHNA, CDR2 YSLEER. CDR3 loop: CASSQEGWGAEAFF. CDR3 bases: TGCGCCAGCAGCCAAGAAGGGTGGGGCGCTGAAGCTTTCTTT.

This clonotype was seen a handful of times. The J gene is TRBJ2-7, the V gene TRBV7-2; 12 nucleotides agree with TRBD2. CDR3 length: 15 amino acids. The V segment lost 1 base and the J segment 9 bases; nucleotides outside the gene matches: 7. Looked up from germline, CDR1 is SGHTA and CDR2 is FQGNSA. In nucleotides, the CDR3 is TGTGCCAGCAGCTTAGTGACTAGCGGGAGTATGAGGCAGTACTTC. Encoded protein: CASSLVTSGSMRQYF.

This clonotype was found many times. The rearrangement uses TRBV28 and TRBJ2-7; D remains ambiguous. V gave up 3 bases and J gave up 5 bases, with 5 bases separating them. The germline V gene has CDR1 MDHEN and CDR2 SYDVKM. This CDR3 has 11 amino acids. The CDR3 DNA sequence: TGTGCCAGCAGTTTTAGGGACGAGCAGTACTTC. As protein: CASSFRDEQYF. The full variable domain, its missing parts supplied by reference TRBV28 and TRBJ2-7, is DVKVTQSSRYLVKRTGEKVFLECVQDMDHENMFWYRQDPGLGLRLIYFSYDVKMKEKGDIPEGYSVSREKKERFSLILESASTNQTSMYLCASSFRDEQYFGPGTRLTVT.

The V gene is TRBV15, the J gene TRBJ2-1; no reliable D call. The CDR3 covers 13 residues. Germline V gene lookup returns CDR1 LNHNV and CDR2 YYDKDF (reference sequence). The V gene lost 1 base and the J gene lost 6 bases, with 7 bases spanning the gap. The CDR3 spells CATSRARINEQFF. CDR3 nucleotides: TGTGCCACCAGCAGAGCAAGGATCAATGAGCAGTTCTTC.

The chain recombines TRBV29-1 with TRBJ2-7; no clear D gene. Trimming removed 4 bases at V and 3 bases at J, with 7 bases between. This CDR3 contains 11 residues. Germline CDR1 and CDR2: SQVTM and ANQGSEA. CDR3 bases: TGCAGCGTTGTCACCGACTACGAGCAGTACTTC. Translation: CSVVTDYEQYF.

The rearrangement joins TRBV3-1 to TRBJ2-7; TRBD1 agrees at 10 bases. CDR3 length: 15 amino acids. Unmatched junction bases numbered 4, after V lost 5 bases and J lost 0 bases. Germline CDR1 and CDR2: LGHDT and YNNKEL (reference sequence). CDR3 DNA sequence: TGTGCCAGCAGCATTCGGGACAGGGGCTCCTACGAGCAGTACTTC. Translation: CASSIRDRGSYEQYF.

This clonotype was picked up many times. The CDR3 loop is CASSGGEGYGYTF. CDR3 sequence (DNA): TGTGCCAGCAGCGGAGGGGAGGGCTATGGCTACACCTTC. The V and J genes are TRBV12-3 or TRBV12-4 and TRBJ1-2, with a possible D match to TRBD1 (5 bases). CDR3 size: 13 residues. Trimming pared 6 bases from V and 4 bases from J, leaving 12 bases between.

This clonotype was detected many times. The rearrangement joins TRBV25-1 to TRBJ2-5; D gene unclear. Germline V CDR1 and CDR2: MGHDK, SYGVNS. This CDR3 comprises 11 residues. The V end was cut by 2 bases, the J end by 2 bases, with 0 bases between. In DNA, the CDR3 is TGTGCCAGCAGTGAACAAGAGACCCAGTACTTC. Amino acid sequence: CASSEQETQYF.

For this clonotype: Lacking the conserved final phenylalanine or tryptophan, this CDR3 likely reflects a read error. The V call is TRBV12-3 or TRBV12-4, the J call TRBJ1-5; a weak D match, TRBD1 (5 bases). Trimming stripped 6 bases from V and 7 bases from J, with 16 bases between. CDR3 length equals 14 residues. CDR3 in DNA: TGTGCCAGCAGCACGGACATCCCCCGGCAGCCCCAGCATGTT. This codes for CASSTDIPRQPQHV.

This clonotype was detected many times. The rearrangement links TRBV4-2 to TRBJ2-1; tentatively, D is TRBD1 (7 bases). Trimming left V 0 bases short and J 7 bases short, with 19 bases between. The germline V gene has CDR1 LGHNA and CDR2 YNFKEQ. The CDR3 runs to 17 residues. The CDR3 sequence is CASSQDERGLAWNEQFF. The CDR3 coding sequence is TGTGCCAGCAGCCAAGATGAGAGGGGGCTAGCGTGGAATGAGCAGTTCTTC.

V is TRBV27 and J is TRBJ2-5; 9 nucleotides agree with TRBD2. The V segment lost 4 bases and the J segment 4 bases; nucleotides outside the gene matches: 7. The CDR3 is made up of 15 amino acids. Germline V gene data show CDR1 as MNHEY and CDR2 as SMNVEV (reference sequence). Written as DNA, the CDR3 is TGTGCCAGCAGTTGGGGCGGGAGGGCCCCAGAGACCCAGTACTTC. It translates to CASSWGGRAPETQYF.

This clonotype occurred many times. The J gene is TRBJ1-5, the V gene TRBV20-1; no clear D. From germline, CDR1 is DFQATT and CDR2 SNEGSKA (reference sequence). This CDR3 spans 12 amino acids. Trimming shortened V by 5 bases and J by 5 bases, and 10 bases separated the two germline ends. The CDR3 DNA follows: TGCAGTGCTGGGAACAGCCATCAGCCCCAGCATTTT. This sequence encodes CSAGNSHQPQHF.

CDR3 amino acids: CASHIGGGAGEKLFF. CDR3 nucleotide sequence: TGTGCCAGCCATATAGGAGGGGGCGCGGGGGAAAAACTGTTTTTT. The chain joins TRBV7-2 to TRBJ1-4; 7 bases agree with TRBD1. This CDR3 region has 15 residues. Germline CDR1 SGHTA, CDR2 FQGNSA. The junction had 14 bases not matched to a gene; V was cut back by 8 bases and J by 8 bases.

This chain's CDR3 is CSAFSLAGDYEQYF. In DNA, the CDR3 is TGCAGTGCTTTCTCCTTAGCGGGAGACTACGAGCAGTACTTC. This chain joins TRBV20-1 and TRBJ2-7; 9 bases align to TRBD2. CDR1 is DFQATT, CDR2 SNEGSKA, per germline (reference sequence). V was clipped by 5 bases and J by 3 bases; unmatched bases: 8. There are 14 residues in the CDR3.

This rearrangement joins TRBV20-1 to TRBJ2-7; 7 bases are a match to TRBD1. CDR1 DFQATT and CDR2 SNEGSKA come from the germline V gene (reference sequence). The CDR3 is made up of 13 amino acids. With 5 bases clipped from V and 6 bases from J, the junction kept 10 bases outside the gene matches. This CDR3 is CSAGQVLMGEQYF. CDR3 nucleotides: TGCAGTGCTGGACAGGTCCTTATGGGCGAGCAGTACTTC.

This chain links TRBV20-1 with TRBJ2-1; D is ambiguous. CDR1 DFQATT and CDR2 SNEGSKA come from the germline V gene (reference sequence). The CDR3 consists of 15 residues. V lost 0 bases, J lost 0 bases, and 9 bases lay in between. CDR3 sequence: CSARDYLGSYNEQFF. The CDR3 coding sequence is TGCAGTGCTAGAGACTACCTCGGCTCCTACAATGAGCAGTTCTTC.